This entry is about one TCR beta chain. The clone's antigen remains unknown. Qualities for individual bases were not recorded, and no much larger clone is one base off. Additional DNA sequences in this sample encode the identical CDR3. What the treatment or condition label conveys for this sample: about 20 received Ad26.COV2.S at low or high dose, single or two shots; about 5 received placebo; per-sample allocation not given. For vaccine and placebo recipients, the sequenced repertoires came from samples collected on day 63 after the first injection. In Cohort 1b, 25 or so adults aged 18-55 years were enrolled at a single site in Boston, USA, between 29 July and 7 August 2020. Ad26.COV2.S was a replication-incompetent adenovirus type 26 vector that expressed a prefusion-stabilized SARS-CoV-2 spike protein derived from the original Wuhan strain. This specimen belongs to a study of Ad26.COV2.S vaccination and SARS-CoV-2 variants (dated by TCRdb to the early 2020s). For context, the study as a whole: Donors in the vaccine arm were drawn from COV1001, a phase I-IIa trial of Ad26.COV2.S in healthy adults that was multicentre, randomized, double-blind and placebo-controlled. Dosing of Ad26.COV2.S was intramuscular, at either 5x10^10 or 1x10^11 viral particles, delivered as one shot or as two shots spaced 56 days apart. Sequencing of the TCRbeta repertoire served to evaluate the specificity and breadth of SARS-CoV-2-reactive T cell receptors following Ad26.COV2.S vaccination. Investigators did not know the trial group allocation while performing experiments and assessing outcomes. Trial participants were randomized into five groups of five, in which low-dose or high-dose Ad26.COV2.S was given once or twice, or placebo was given on both occasions. A total of roughly 30 samples were included in the TCR-sequenced set, comprising 19 Ad26.COV2.S vaccine recipients, 5 placebo recipients and 8 SARS-CoV-2 convalescent individuals.

The CDR3 has 14 amino acids, counting the end cysteine and phenylalanine. CDR3 DNA is the only sequence kept; it has 42 bases, read in frame from the first base. For CDR1 and CDR2, the germline V gene lists SGHTA and FQGTGA. V is reduced by 5 bases and J by 5 bases, leaving a spacing of 12 bases between them. The immunoSEQ Assay was used to sequence TCRbeta CDR3 regions. After extraction, genomic DNA underwent amplification by bias-controlled multiplex PCR, followed by high-throughput sequencing. Under the source paper's analysis protocol: Collapsing and filtering of sequences were performed to quantify the absolute abundance of each unique TCRbeta CDR3 region. Usable DNA was measured by amplifying reference genes present in all nucleated cells, and TCRbeta template counts were normalized to that usable DNA to estimate T cell fraction. Repertoire TCRs were annotated as SARS-CoV-2-specific when V gene, CDR3 amino acid sequence and J gene were exactly matched to a known reactive TCR set. The reference SARS-CoV-2 TCR set was obtained from MIRA and was filtered for enrichment in COVID-19-positive ImmuneCODE repertoires, whereby public or cross-reactive TCRs were removed. Drawing on the MIRA antigens, annotated TCRs were analysed further at the level of specific ORF or position within ORF. Depth was the summed frequency of annotated unique rearrangements, while breadth was defined as annotated unique rearrangements over total unique productive rearrangements. Two-sided Wilcoxon rank-sum tests were applied when comparing TCR breadth between groups. TCRdb limited this immuneACCESS table to in-frame rearrangements with V and J called. A share of clones is missing; checked studies link under half to unresolved V genes, and the rest is unexplained. The DNA gave D and trimming, while V, J and clone size come from that table. A total of fewer than 900,000 clones appear in this sample, roughly 90% of them only once. Together, the top ten hold about 1.5% of the sample.

Points the paper makes about the study in general: Vaccine and placebo recipients had comparable non-spike TCR breadth, which fits with the vaccine containing only spike. According to the authors, total T cell responses may have been underestimated by the TCR breadth and depth analyses. After vaccination, spike-specific CD8+ and CD4+ T cell responses were reported to show substantial breadth. Ad26.COV2.S recipients had higher spike-specific TCR breadth than placebo recipients (P = 0.0014). The study lacked the statistical power to compare responses across vaccine doses or regimens.

Recombination joined TRBV7-3 with TRBJ2-2, with the D call tentatively TRBD1 or TRBD2, each fitting 6 bases. This clonotype was sampled from a person aged 18-65 years who received the Ad26.COV2.S COVID-19 vaccine or a placebo. Specimen: peripheral blood, collected in a trial of Ad26.COV2.S vaccine versus placebo. The DNA sequence reads TGTGCCAGCAGCCCGACAGGAGGGACCGGGGAGCTGTTTTTT. This sequence encodes CASSPTGGTGELFF. The CDR3 plus the reference TRBV7-3 and TRBJ2-2 genes for the other parts give the full variable domain: GAGVSQTPSNKVTEKGKYVELRCDPISGHTALYWYRQSLGQGPEFLIYFQGTGAADDSGLPNDRFFAVRPEGSVSTLKIQRTERGDSAVYLCASSPTGGTGELFFGEGSRLTVL.